The 17 T cell receptor beta chains below come from one sample, sequenced in a study of blood T cells in healthy people across ages. It was with a sample-barcoded 5' primer and a J-beta primer mix that a second PCR of roughly 7 to 12 cycles was run. Each CDR3 protein gets one entry after TCRdb re-called the 5' RACE reads with MiXCR. The repertoire holds fewer than 2,000,000 distinct CDR3 sequences, with roughly a third as singletons. Sequenced input: blood. The receptors stem from a woman between 25 and 40 years old in good health.

Comment on this clonotype: The junction departs from germline at one end; a sequencing error may be responsible. The chain couples TRBV4-1 to TRBJ1-2; D is unresolved. Germline CDR1 and CDR2: MGHRA and YSYEKL. The CDR3 length is 12 residues. The CDR3 sequence: CTSSQALRGYTF. The CDR3 DNA reads as TGCACCAGCAGCCAGGCCCTCCGCGGCTACACCTTC.

This clonotype came up a few times. The chain links TRBV5-1 to TRBJ2-3; D remains unclear. The germline V gene encodes CDR1 SGHRS and CDR2 YFSETQ. Trimming took 2 bases from V and 4 from J, leaving 14 bases between them. This CDR3 has 15 residues. The CDR3 coding sequence is TGCGCCAGCAGCTTTAGGCCCAACCCATCAGATACGCAGTATTTT. It codes for CASSFRPNPSDTQYF.

This chain joins TRBV4-1 and TRBJ1-4; TRBD1 agrees at 10 bases. V dropped 5 bases and J dropped 7; count of bases not matched to a gene: 7. The CDR3 is 15 residues long. Germline V lookup: CDR1 MGHRA, CDR2 YSYEKL. The CDR3 nucleotides are TGCGCCAGCAGCGGCCGGGACAGGGGAGTTGAAAAACTGTTTTTT. As protein: CASSGRDRGVEKLFF.

This clonotype occurred a few times. The genes are TRBV29-1 and TRBJ1-4; TRBD1 agrees at 7 bases. This CDR3 spans 14 amino acids. Germline V gene sequence: CDR1 SQVTM, CDR2 ANQGSEA. J gave up 8 bases and V 6 bases, and 12 bases lay outside the gene matches. CDR3: CSVSRGQPREKLFF. CDR3 nucleotide sequence: TGCAGCGTCTCTAGGGGACAGCCCAGGGAAAAACTGTTTTTT.

In its sample, this clonotype was seen many times. This chain uses TRBV11-2 with TRBJ2-7, with TRBD1 matching over 7 bases. V lost 0 bases to trimming and J lost 1 base; unmatched junction nucleotides: 9. This CDR3 has 17 amino acids. CDR1 and CDR2 (germline): SGHAT, FQNNGV. The CDR3 DNA is TGTGCCAGCAGCTTAGATTGGGGGACAGTGGGATCCTACGAGCAGTACTTC. As protein: CASSLDWGTVGSYEQYF.

The chain recombines TRBV11-1 with TRBJ1-5, with D tentatively TRBD1 (5 bases). Per the germline V gene, CDR1 is SGHAT and CDR2 is FQDESV (reference sequence). Trimming shortened V by 2 bases and J by 2 bases, and 10 bases separated the two germline ends. There are 15 residues in the CDR3. CDR3 amino acids: CASSLQGKGNQPQHF. In nucleotides, the CDR3 is TGTGCCAGCAGCTTACAGGGTAAGGGCAATCAGCCCCAGCATTTT.

There are a few counts of this clonotype. Here the CDR3 reads CASSQTRTSGGPVYEQYF. For the CDR3, the DNA is TGTGCCAGCAGCCAAACGAGGACTAGCGGGGGGCCAGTATACGAGCAGTACTTC. This rearrangement joins TRBV3-1 to TRBJ2-7; 14 bases fit TRBD2. Per germline, CDR1 LGHDT and CDR2 YNNKEL (reference sequence). With V trimmed by 2 bases and J by 4 bases, 10 bases remained unmatched. This CDR3 contains 18 residues.

This clonotype was observed a few times. The V call is TRBV27, the J call TRBJ1-6; D is uncertain. Germline CDR1 reads MNHEY; CDR2 reads SMNVEV (reference sequence). Trimming pared 1 base from V and 7 bases from J, leaving 8 bases between. This CDR3 spans 14 amino acids. CDR3 sequence (DNA): TGTGCCAGCAGTTTATACCCGGGAAATTCACCCCTCCACTTT. This encodes CASSLYPGNSPLHF.

The gene calls are TRBV20-1 and TRBJ2-3; D is perhaps TRBD1 (6 bases). Germline lookup yields CDR1 DFQATT and CDR2 SNEGSKA (reference sequence). The CDR3 covers 13 residues. V lost 6 bases, J lost 2 bases, and 12 bases lay in between. The CDR3 DNA reads as TGCAGTGCCCCTAGGACAGACACAGATACGCAGTATTTT. Its protein product is CSAPRTDTDTQYF.

J is TRBJ2-2 and V is TRBV5-4, with D unclear. From germline, CDR1 is SGHNT and CDR2 YYREEE (reference sequence). V lost 4 bases and J 3 bases, leaving 16 bases between the germline ends. CDR3 length: 16 amino acids. The DNA of the CDR3 is TGTGCCAGCAGCCCGGGTCGGCTGGCGGACACCGGGGAGCTGTTTTTT. Translated, it gives CASSPGRLADTGELFF.

J is TRBJ2-5 and V is TRBV5-1; TRBD2 matches 7 bases. V lost 2 bases and J lost 5; bases outside the gene matches: 6. The germline CDR1 and CDR2 sequences are SGHRS and YFSETQ. The CDR3 has 14 residues. Written as DNA, the CDR3 is TGCGCCAGCAGCTTACCTAGCGGACCGGAGACCCAGTACTTC. It yields the protein CASSLPSGPETQYF.

The chain has TRBV4-1 and TRBJ2-1; no firm D call. V lost 4 bases and J lost 0, with 13 bases in between. The germline gives CDR1 MGHRA, CDR2 YSYEKL. The CDR3 totals 16 residues. CDR3 protein: CASSLSPKSSYNEQFF. Here the CDR3 DNA reads TGCGCCAGCAGCCTATCCCCCAAGAGCTCCTACAATGAGCAGTTCTTC.

The CDR3 sequence is CASRTGTGVNEQFF. The DNA for the CDR3 is TGTGCCAGCAGGACCGGGACAGGGGTCAATGAGCAGTTCTTC. This rearrangement joins TRBV28 to TRBJ2-1; 10 bases fit TRBD1. V dropped 6 bases and J dropped 6; count of bases not matched to a gene: 5. Germline V CDR1 and CDR2: MDHEN, SYDVKM. This CDR3 has 14 amino acids.

Turning to this clonotype: This may arise from a read error, as a much more abundant clone is one base away. The chain recombines TRBV12-3 or TRBV12-4 with TRBJ2-7, with unresolved D. Trimming left V 4 bases short and J 2 bases short, with 12 bases between. The CDR3 sequence is 14 residues long. The CDR3 DNA follows: TGTGCCAGCAGTTGGGGTCAGGCGACCTACGAGCAGTACTTC. The encoded protein is CASSWGQATYEQYF.

Remarks on this clonotype: No conserved phenylalanine or tryptophan ends this CDR3, so it is likely a read error. This chain links TRBV11-3 with TRBJ2-7; possibly TRBD1 or TRBD2 for D (5 bases each). The CDR3 runs 15 residues. Trimming cost V 2 bases and J 3 bases, with 14 bases left between them. Germline V gives CDR1 SGHNT, CDR2 YENEEA. CDR3 in DNA: TGTGCCAGCAGCTTAAGATCAGGGACGAGCTACGAGCAGTACCTC. This sequence encodes CASSLRSGTSYEQYL.

V gene TRBV14 combines with J gene TRBJ2-1; 14 positions match TRBD2. The CDR3 is 17 residues long. V lost 1 base to trimming and J lost 10 bases; unmatched junction nucleotides: 9. Germline values: CDR1 SGHDN, CDR2 FVKESK. The CDR3 loop is CASSQVVGLAGGREQFF. CDR3 in DNA: TGTGCCAGCAGCCAAGTGGTAGGACTAGCGGGAGGAAGGGAGCAGTTCTTC.

Turning to this clonotype: This may come from a read error, since a much larger clone is one base off. The chain employs TRBV7-3 and TRBJ2-7, with 8 bases matching TRBD1. CDR1 SGHTA and CDR2 FQGTGA come from the germline V gene. The CDR3 is 14 amino acids. The chain's CDR3 is CAGSIQGGFYEQYF. The CDR3 DNA is TGTGCCGGCAGCATACAGGGGGGTTTCTACGAGCAGTACTTC.